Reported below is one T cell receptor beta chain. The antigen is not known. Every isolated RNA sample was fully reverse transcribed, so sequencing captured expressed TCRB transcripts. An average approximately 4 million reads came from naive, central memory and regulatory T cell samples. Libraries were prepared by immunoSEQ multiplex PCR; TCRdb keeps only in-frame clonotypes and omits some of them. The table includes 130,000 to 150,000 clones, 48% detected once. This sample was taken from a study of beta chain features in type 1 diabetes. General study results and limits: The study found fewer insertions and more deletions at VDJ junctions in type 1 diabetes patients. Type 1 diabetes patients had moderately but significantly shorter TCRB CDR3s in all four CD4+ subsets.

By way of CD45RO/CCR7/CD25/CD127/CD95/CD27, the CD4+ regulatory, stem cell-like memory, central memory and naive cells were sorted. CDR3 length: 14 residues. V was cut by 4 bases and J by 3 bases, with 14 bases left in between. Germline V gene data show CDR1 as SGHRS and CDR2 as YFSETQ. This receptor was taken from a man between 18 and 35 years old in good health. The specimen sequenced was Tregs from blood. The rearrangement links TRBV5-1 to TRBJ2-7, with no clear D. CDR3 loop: CASSIGPASYEQYF. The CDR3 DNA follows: TGCGCCAGCAGCATTGGGCCTGCGAGCTACGAGCAGTACTTC.